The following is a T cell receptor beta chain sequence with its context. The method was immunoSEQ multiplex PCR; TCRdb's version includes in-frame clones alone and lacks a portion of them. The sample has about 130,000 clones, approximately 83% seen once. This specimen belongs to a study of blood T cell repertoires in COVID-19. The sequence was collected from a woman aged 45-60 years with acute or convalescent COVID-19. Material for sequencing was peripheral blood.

The CDR3 coding sequence is TGTGCCAGCAGTAAATCCGCAAGGACAGGCGGGAACATTCAGTACTTC. Its translation: CASSKSARTGGNIQYF. The chain carries TRBV6-2 or TRBV6-3 and TRBJ2-4; 7 bases line up with TRBD1. The length of the CDR3 is 16 residues. V was pared by 5 bases and J by 7 bases, with 14 bases of the junction left unmatched. Germline loops: CDR1 MNHEY, CDR2 SVGEGT.